The clone carrying this T cell receptor beta chain was detected only a few times. The antigen remains undetermined. The data derive from a study of T-cell reconstitution after alpha-beta-depleted transplantation in children. Regarding the study as a whole: Several hundred expanded graft clones reportedly gave rise to the alpha-beta T cells present about two months after transplant.

The CDR3 is 12 residues long. The germline V gene has CDR1 LNHDA and CDR2 SQIVND (reference sequence). During its preparation, the TCRbeta library received unique molecular identifiers. TCRdb re-derived calls from the PCR reads in MiXCR, one entry per CDR3 protein. The sample has 100,000 to 120,000 distinct CDR3 sequences; 5.5% to 7% are singletons. The sample in question was PBMCs, mostly from graft donor cells, obtained 360 days after TCRalphabeta/CD19-depleted stem cell transplant. This TCR came from a male patient aged 2-9 years who had a stem cell transplant for acute lymphoblastic leukemia, so the T cells may come from the graft donor. The chain couples TRBV19 to TRBJ2-4; 10 positions match TRBD2. The CDR3 here is CGGLAGDHIQYF. The CDR3 DNA reads TGTGGGGGGCTAGCGGGAGACCACATTCAGTACTTC.